This T cell receptor (beta chain) was sequenced during a study of human T cells and chemical hapten exposure. Looking at the study overall: The study patch tested 0.01% DPC on the upper back and read results at 6 days.

As the library was built, unique molecular identifiers were attached to individual cDNA molecules. TCRdb re-derived calls from the RACE reads in MiXCR, one entry per CDR3 protein. The table has some 180,000 distinct CDR3 sequences, under 25% seen once. Described time point: patch test 1, 2 weeks after DPC sensitization. As for treatment: therapeutic diphenylcyclopropenone sensitization with weekly scalp DPC. This clonotype was obtained from a woman between 45 and 60 years old with alopecia areata. Some clones in this sample may be carry-over from other donors' samples. Material: whole blood, obtained in connection with sensitization to the hapten diphenylcyclopropenone (DPC).

The CDR3 bases are TGCAGCGTTGTACACAGGGCCTCGAACACCGGGGAGCTGTTTTTT. Protein: CSVVHRASNTGELFF. This sequence joins TRBV29-1 and TRBJ2-2, with a possible D match to TRBD1 (6 bases). V lost 4 bases and J 0 bases, leaving 12 bases between the germline ends. This CDR3 is 15 amino acids long. Germline lookup yields CDR1 SQVTM and CDR2 ANQGSEA.